This TCR beta chain came from a study of blood T cell repertoires in COVID-19. This table comes from immunoSEQ multiplex PCR, and its TCRdb copy is limited to in-frame clones, with some not included. The sample lists about 210,000 clones; approximately 85% were seen once. The CDR3 runs to 16 residues. V lost 5 bases and J 4 bases, leaving 17 bases between the germline ends. Germline V gene lookup returns CDR1 SEHNR and CDR2 FQNEAQ (reference sequence). The receptor comes from a woman over 75 with acute or convalescent COVID-19. Sequenced input: peripheral blood. The chain links TRBV7-9 to TRBJ1-4; D ambiguous. This CDR3 is CASSPNDPGGNEKLFF. The CDR3 DNA reads TGTGCCAGCAGCCCAAATGACCCAGGAGGTAATGAAAAACTGTTTTTT.